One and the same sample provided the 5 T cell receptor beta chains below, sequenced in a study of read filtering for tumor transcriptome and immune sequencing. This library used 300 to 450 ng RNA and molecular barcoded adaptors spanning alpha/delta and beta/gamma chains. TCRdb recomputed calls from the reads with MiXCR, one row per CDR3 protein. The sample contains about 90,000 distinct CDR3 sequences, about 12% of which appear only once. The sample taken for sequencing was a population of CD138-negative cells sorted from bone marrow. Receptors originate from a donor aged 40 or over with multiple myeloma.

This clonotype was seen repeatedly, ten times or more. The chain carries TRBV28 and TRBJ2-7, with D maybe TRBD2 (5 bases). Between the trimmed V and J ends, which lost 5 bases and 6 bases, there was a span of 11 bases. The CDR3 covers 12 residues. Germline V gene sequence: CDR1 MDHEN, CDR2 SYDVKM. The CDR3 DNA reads TGTGCCAGCAGTCCTCTTCGGGGCGAGCAGTACTTC. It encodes CASSPLRGEQYF.

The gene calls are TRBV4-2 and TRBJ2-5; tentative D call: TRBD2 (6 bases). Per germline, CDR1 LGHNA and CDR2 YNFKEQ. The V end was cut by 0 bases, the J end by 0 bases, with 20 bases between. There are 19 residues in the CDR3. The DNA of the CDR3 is TGTGCCAGCAGCCAAGATCCGTTTCGGGACTCACCGTACCAAGAGACCCAGTACTTC. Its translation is CASSQDPFRDSPYQETQYF.

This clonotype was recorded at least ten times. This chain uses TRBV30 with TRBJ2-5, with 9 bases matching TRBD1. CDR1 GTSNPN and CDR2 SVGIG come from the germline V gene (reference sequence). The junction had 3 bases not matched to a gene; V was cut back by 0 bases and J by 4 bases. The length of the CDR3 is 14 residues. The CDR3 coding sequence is TGTGCCTGGAGTGTACACAGGGGGCGAGAGACCCAGTACTTC. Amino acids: CAWSVHRGRETQYF.

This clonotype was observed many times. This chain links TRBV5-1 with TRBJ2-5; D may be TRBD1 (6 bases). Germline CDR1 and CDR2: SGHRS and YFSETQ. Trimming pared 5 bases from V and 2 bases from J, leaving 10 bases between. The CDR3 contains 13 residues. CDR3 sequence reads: CASSGQQQETQYF. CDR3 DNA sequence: TGCGCCAGCAGTGGACAGCAGCAAGAGACCCAGTACTTC.

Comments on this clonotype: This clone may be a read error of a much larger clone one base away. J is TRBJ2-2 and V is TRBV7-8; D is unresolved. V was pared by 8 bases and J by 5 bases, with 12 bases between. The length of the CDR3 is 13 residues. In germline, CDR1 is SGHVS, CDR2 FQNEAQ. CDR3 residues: CASSWSGTGELFF. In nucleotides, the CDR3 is TGTGCCAGCTCCTGGTCCGGGACCGGGGAGCTGTTTTTT. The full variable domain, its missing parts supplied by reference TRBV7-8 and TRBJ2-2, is GAGVSQSPRYKVAKRGQDVALRCDPISGHVSLFWYQQALGQGPEFLTYFQNEAQLDKSGLPSDRFFAERPEGSVSTLKIQRTQQEDSAVYLCASSWSGTGELFFGEGSRLTVL.